Listed here are 20 T cell receptor beta chains from one sample, sequenced in a study of shared clonotypes between healthy human individuals. Positively selected for CCR7, the CD45RO-negative cells used as naive CD8 cells excluded terminally differentiated effector memory CD45RA+ cells. Profiling relied on immunoSEQ multiplex PCR, and the TCRdb table lists in-frame clones only, not all of them. The table has about 680,000 clones, 90% to 95% seen once. Material for sequencing was naive CD8+ T cells sorted from blood. These receptors all stem from a young man in good health.

This chain links TRBV7-2 with TRBJ2-1, with a possible D match to TRBD2 (6 bases). This CDR3 is built from 16 residues. The germline V gene has CDR1 SGHTA and CDR2 FQGNSA. Trimming shortened V by 2 bases and J by 0 bases, and 11 bases separated the two germline ends. Here the CDR3 DNA reads TGTGCCAGCAGCTTAATTCCTAGCGACTCCTACAATGAGCAGTTCTTC. Translated, it gives CASSLIPSDSYNEQFF. Using reference TRBV7-2 and TRBJ2-1 for the parts outside the CDR3, the full variable domain is GAGVSQSPSNKVTEKGKDVELRCDPISGHTALYWYRQSLGQGLEFLIYFQGNSAPDKSGLPSDRFSAERTGGSVSTLTIQRTQQEDSAVYLCASSLIPSDSYNEQFFGPGTRLTVL.

The DNA of the CDR3 is TGTGCCAGCAGCGTAGAGGGGGGACAACAGGGTAACATTGTTTTGGATACGCAGTATTTT. This sequence encodes CASSVEGGQQGNIVLDTQYF. The chain has TRBV9 and TRBJ2-3; the D gene could be TRBD1 or TRBD2 (6 bases each). The CDR3 runs to 20 residues. Germline V gives CDR1 SGDLS, CDR2 YYNGEE. The V end was cut by 0 bases, the J end by 6 bases, with 29 bases between.

The chain links TRBV27 to TRBJ2-2, with 9 bases aligning to TRBD2. Germline V CDR1 and CDR2: MNHEY, SMNVEV (reference sequence). The V segment lost 6 bases and the J segment 5 bases; nucleotides outside the gene matches: 7. This CDR3 comprises 15 residues. The DNA of the CDR3 is TGTGCCAGCAGCCCCCGGCGGGAGGGAACCGGGGAGCTGTTTTTT. This translates into CASSPRREGTGELFF.

The chain uses TRBV28 and TRBJ2-3; 7 bases map to TRBD2. The CDR3 length is 17 residues. The germline CDR1 and CDR2 sequences are MDHEN and SYDVKM. V lost 6 bases and J lost 0; bases outside the gene matches: 12. The CDR3 spells CASRSGASGTSTDTQYF. Written as DNA, the CDR3 is TGTGCCAGCAGATCTGGGGCTAGCGGAACTAGCACAGATACGCAGTATTTT.

The gene calls are TRBV7-9 and TRBJ2-2; tentative D call: TRBD1 (6 bases). With 4 bases removed from V and 0 bases from J, the gap between germline ends came to 12 bases. CDR3 length equals 16 residues. Germline values: CDR1 SEHNR, CDR2 FQNEAQ (reference sequence). CDR3 loop: CASSSPGTTNTGELFF. CDR3 DNA: TGTGCCAGCAGCTCCCCCGGGACAACGAACACCGGGGAGCTGTTTTTT.

This clone was recorded a few times. The chain combines TRBV4-1 with TRBJ1-2, with D unclear. V was cut by 0 bases and J by 2 bases, with 7 bases left in between. This CDR3 is built from 14 residues. The germline CDR1 and CDR2 sequences are MGHRA and YSYEKL. CDR3 in amino acids: CASSQDAQNYGYTF. DNA for the CDR3: TGCGCCAGCAGCCAAGATGCGCAAAACTATGGCTACACCTTC.

Ten or more counts support this clone. The same CDR3 can be traced to other DNA sequences in this sample. V is TRBV28 and J is TRBJ2-7; 7 nucleotides agree with TRBD1. CDR1 and CDR2 from the germline V gene are MDHEN and SYDVKM. With 4 bases clipped from V and 4 bases from J, the junction kept 7 bases outside the gene matches. This CDR3 spans 14 amino acids. CDR3 DNA sequence: TGTGCCAGCAGTTCCGGGACAGCACTATACGAGCAGTACTTC. Its translation: CASSSGTALYEQYF.

This clone appeared a single time. This chain connects TRBV11-2 to TRBJ2-1; D unclear. This CDR3 spans 13 amino acids. V shed 2 bases and J shed 9 bases, with 11 bases lying between them. CDR1 and CDR2 from the germline V gene are SGHAT and FQNNGV. CDR3 coding DNA: TGTGCCAGCAGCTTAACGAGGACCCGTGAGCAGTTCTTC. Protein sequence: CASSLTRTREQFF. Combining the CDR3 with reference TRBV11-2 and TRBJ2-1 gives the whole variable domain EAGVAQSPRYKIIEKRQSVAFWCNPISGHATLYWYQQILGQGPKLLIQFQNNGVVDDSQLPKDRFSAERLKGVDSTLKIQPAKLEDSAVYLCASSLTRTREQFFGPGTRLTVL.

The genes are TRBV7-5 and TRBJ2-1; whether TRBD2, the table's D call, matches the DNA was not checked. TRBV7-5 is a recognized pseudogene. The CDR3 loop spans 20 amino acids. This CDR3 reads CVRSTPNLAGGPSVYNEQFF. Here the CDR3 DNA reads TGTGTCAGAAGCACACCTAATCTAGCGGGAGGGCCGAGTGTGTACAATGAGCAGTTCTTC.

J is TRBJ1-4 and V is TRBV11-2, with D unclear. Looked up from germline, CDR1 is SGHAT and CDR2 is FQNNGV. This CDR3 is 14 amino acids long. V dropped 2 bases and J dropped 8 bases, with 12 bases sitting between them. CDR3 amino acids: CASSLNPTLEKLFF. The CDR3 nucleotides are TGTGCCAGCAGCTTAAACCCCACGCTCGAAAAACTGTTTTTT.

This chain links TRBV29-1 with TRBJ2-3; D not certain. Germline V gives CDR1 SQVTM, CDR2 ANQGSEA. V was clipped by 7 bases and J by 2 bases, with 10 bases between them. CDR3 length: 12 amino acids. The CDR3 here is CSGRLTTDTQYF. DNA for the CDR3: TGCAGCGGCCGATTGACCACAGATACGCAGTATTTT.

This clone was recorded once. This rearrangement joins TRBV25-1 to TRBJ2-7; the match to TRBD1 covers 10 bases. The CDR3 is made up of 15 amino acids. Germline CDR1 is MGHDK and CDR2 is SYGVNS. V gave up 6 bases and J gave up 5 bases; unmatched junction bases: 10. This CDR3 is CASRTPGQGFDEQYF. Written as DNA, the CDR3 is TGTGCCAGCAGAACCCCGGGACAGGGGTTCGACGAGCAGTACTTC.

This clone occurred once. The rearrangement joins TRBV27 to TRBJ2-7; D could derive from TRBD1 or TRBD2 (5 bases each). Looked up from germline, CDR1 is MNHEY and CDR2 is SMNVEV (reference sequence). With 3 bases removed from V and 1 base from J, the gap between germline ends came to 25 bases. The CDR3 length is 19 residues. The DNA of the CDR3 is TGTGCCAGCAGTTTCCCCACCGTAAGGGGCAGGGAGATTTCCTACGAGCAGTACTTC. Encoded protein: CASSFPTVRGREISYEQYF.

V is TRBV27 and J is TRBJ2-3; 10 nucleotides agree with TRBD2. Germline CDR1 is MNHEY and CDR2 is SMNVEV (reference sequence). V gave up 6 bases and J gave up 5 bases; unmatched junction bases: 5. The CDR3 contains 14 residues. CDR3 region: CASRKRLAGDTQYF. CDR3 in DNA: TGTGCCAGCAGGAAAAGACTAGCGGGAGATACGCAGTATTTT.

This chain uses TRBV6-5 with TRBJ2-1; a possible D gene is TRBD1 (5 bases). Germline CDR1 is MNHEY and CDR2 is SVGAGI. Between the trimmed V and J ends, which lost 5 bases and 10 bases, there was a span of 12 bases. There are 12 residues in the CDR3. The CDR3 nucleotides read TGTGCCAGCAGTCCAGGGAATACAGAGCAGTTCTTC. As protein: CASSPGNTEQFF.

The CDR3 nucleotides read TGTGCCAGCAGTGATTGGGTGGACACTGAAGCTTTCTTT. Translated, it gives CASSDWVDTEAFF. The rearrangement joins TRBV2 to TRBJ1-1, with D uncertain. Germline V lookup: CDR1 SNHLY, CDR2 FYNNEI. V lost 3 bases, J lost 3 bases, and 8 bases lay in between. The CDR3 has 13 residues.

The chain is built from TRBV28 and TRBJ2-4, with TRBD1 matching 9 bases. The CDR3 covers 16 residues. Germline CDR1 and CDR2: MDHEN and SYDVKM. Trimming took 3 bases from V and 12 from J; bases not matched to a gene: 15. Here the CDR3 DNA reads TGTGCCAGCAGTTTTCGGGACAGGGTTGCCCGACTGGGTCAGTACTTC. Residues: CASSFRDRVARLGQYF.

V gene TRBV29-1 combines with J gene TRBJ2-1; 12 nucleotides match TRBD2. V lost 8 bases to trimming and J lost 3 bases; unmatched junction nucleotides: 14. The germline gives CDR1 SQVTM, CDR2 ANQGSEA. This CDR3 has 17 amino acids. CDR3 region: CSTLAGLAGRIYNEQFF. CDR3 in DNA: TGCAGCACGTTAGCAGGACTAGCGGGGAGGATCTACAATGAGCAGTTCTTC.

The chain joins TRBV19 to TRBJ2-7; D not resolved. This CDR3 comprises 14 residues. The V and J ends lost 3 bases and 2 bases respectively, with 11 bases between them. In germline, CDR1 is LNHDA, CDR2 SQIVND (reference sequence). The CDR3 sequence: CASSMGDWPYEQYF. The CDR3 nucleotides read TGTGCCAGTAGTATGGGTGACTGGCCCTACGAGCAGTACTTC.

The DNA for the CDR3 is TGTGCCAGCAGCCCCACGAACCTGGGGGAGACCCAGTACTTC. Its translation is CASSPTNLGETQYF. The chain employs TRBV7-8 and TRBJ2-5; D gene uncertain. Germline V gene sequence: CDR1 SGHVS, CDR2 FQNEAQ. CDR3 length equals 14 residues. V gave up 5 bases and J gave up 5 bases, with 15 bases separating them. The full variable domain, its missing parts supplied by reference TRBV7-8 and TRBJ2-5, is GAGVSQSPRYKVAKRGQDVALRCDPISGHVSLFWYQQALGQGPEFLTYFQNEAQLDKSGLPSDRFFAERPEGSVSTLKIQRTQQEDSAVYLCASSPTNLGETQYFGPGTRLLVL.